The entry below describes one T cell receptor beta chain. In germline, CDR1 is SGHTA, CDR2 FQGNSA. Trimming took off 5 bases at V and 14 bases at J, with 13 bases between the two ends. This CDR3 spans 12 amino acids. Original analysis: It was from reference gene primer amplification that nucleated cell counts were estimated. The data were produced by immunoSEQ multiplex PCR, yet TCRdb's version contains in-frame clones alone and is incomplete. V, J and clone size are taken as reported in that table, and D and trimming were inferred from the DNA itself. Here the sample spans 60,000 to 75,000 clones, around 87% being singletons. These data are taken from a study of blood T cell repertoires in COVID-19. Turning to the study itself: Samples representing acute and convalescent COVID-19 were sourced from the United States, Italy and Spain. PBMCs, B-cell-depleted T cells, or T cells were the source of the cDNA or gDNA that made up the material.

The chain joins TRBV7-2 to TRBJ1-6, with D perhaps TRBD1 (5 bases). Sequencing was carried out using peripheral blood. The sequence came from a man aged 70-80 years with active COVID-19. CDR3 protein: CASSPWGGTLHF. In DNA form, the CDR3 reads TGTGCCAGCAGCCCCTGGGGGGGAACCCTCCACTTT.